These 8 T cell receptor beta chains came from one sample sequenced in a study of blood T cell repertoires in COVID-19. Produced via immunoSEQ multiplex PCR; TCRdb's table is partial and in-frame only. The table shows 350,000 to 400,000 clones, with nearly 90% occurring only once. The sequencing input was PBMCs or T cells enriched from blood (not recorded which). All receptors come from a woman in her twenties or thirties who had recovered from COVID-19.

CDR3 amino acids: CASSLEAGGRNTDTQYF. The DNA for the CDR3 is TGTGCCAGCAGCTTGGAGGCAGGTGGTAGAAACACAGATACGCAGTATTTT. V and J are TRBV5-6 and TRBJ2-3; D not resolved. This CDR3 region has 17 residues. CDR1 SGHDT and CDR2 YYEEEE come from the germline V gene. The germline V and J ends were trimmed by 0 bases and 2 bases, with 16 bases remaining between them.

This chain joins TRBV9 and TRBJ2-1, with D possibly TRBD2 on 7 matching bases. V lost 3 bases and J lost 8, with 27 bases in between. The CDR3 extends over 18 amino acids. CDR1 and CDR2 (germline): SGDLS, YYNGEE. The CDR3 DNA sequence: TGTGCCAGCAGCGACCCCTTATTGGGGGGGGCCAATTTGGATGAGCAGTTCTTC. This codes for CASSDPLLGGANLDEQFF.

In DNA, the CDR3 is TGTGCCAGCAGTGGGCCGGGACAGGATTCCTCTGGAAACACCATATATTTT. Translated: CASSGPGQDSSGNTIYF. V and J are TRBV27 and TRBJ1-3, with 8 bases fitting TRBD1. The CDR3 sequence is 17 residues long. After removal of 5 bases from V and 0 bases from J, the junction contained 9 bases not matched to a gene. Germline V gene lookup returns CDR1 MNHEY and CDR2 SMNVEV (reference sequence).

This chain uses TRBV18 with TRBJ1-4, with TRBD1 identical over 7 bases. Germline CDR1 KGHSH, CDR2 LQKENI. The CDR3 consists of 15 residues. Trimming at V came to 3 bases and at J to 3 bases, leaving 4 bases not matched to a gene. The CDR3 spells CASSPDRASNEKLFF. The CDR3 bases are TGTGCCAGCTCACCCGACAGGGCGTCTAATGAAAAACTGTTTTTT. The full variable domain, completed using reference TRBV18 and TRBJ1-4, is NAGVMQNPRHLVRRRGQEARLRCSPMKGHSHVYWYRQLPEEGLKFMVYLQKENIIDESGMPKERFSAEFPKEGPSILRIQQVVRGDSAAYFCASSPDRASNEKLFFGSGTQLSVL.

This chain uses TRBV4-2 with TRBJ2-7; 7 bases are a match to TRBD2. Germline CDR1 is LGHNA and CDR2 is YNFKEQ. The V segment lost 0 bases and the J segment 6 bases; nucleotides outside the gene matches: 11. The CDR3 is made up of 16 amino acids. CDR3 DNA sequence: TGTGCCAGCAGCCAAGAATCCCGCGGGAGTTTGGGCGAGCAGTACTTC. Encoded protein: CASSQESRGSLGEQYF.

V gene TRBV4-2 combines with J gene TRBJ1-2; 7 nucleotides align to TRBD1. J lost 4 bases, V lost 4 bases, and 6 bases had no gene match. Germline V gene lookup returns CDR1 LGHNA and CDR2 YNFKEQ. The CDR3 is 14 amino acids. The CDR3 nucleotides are TGTGCCAGCAGCCCCCCGGGACAGATCTATGGCTACACCTTC. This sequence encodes CASSPPGQIYGYTF.

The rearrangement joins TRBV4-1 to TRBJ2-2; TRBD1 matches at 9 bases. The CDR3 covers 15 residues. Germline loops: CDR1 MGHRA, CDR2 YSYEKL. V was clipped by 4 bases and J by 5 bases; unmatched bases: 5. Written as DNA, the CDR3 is TGCGCCAGCAGCCCGGACAGGGGAAATACCGGGGAGCTGTTTTTT. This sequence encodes CASSPDRGNTGELFF.

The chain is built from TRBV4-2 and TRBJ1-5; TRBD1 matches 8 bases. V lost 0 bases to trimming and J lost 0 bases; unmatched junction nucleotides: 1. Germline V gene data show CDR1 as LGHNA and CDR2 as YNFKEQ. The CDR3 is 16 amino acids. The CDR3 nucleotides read TGTGCCAGCAGCCAAGATGACAGGGGTAGCAATCAGCCCCAGCATTTT. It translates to CASSQDDRGSNQPQHF.